This T cell receptor beta chain was sequenced during a study of early stage breast cancer tumors. Study summary: Most invasive tumors, twelve of 16, were ER+/PR+/HER2-.

Produced via immunoSEQ multiplex PCR; TCRdb's table is partial and in-frame only. This repertoire shows almost 55,000 clones, over 80% found once; its top ten account for 4.5% to 5%. Study results and limitations: Tumors had about 2.3-fold higher T cell density than normal breast.

This CDR3 has 13 residues. V was clipped by 4 bases and J by 3 bases, with 9 bases between them. Germline V gene sequence: CDR1 SEHNR, CDR2 FQNEAQ (reference sequence). Details on this clone: Antigen unknown.

This chain connects TRBV7-9 to TRBJ2-5; TRBD1 is a possible D gene (6 bases). The receptor was isolated from a person aged 70 to 85 with breast cancer. Sequenced: blood. The CDR3 spells CASSSWTEETQYF. The CDR3 DNA follows: TGTGCCAGCAGCTCTTGGACAGAAGAGACCCAGTACTTC.